The entry that follows covers one T cell receptor beta chain sequence. This CDR3 has 14 amino acids. Looked up from germline, CDR1 is MRHNA and CDR2 is SNTAGT. Trimming cost V 7 bases and J 5 bases; bases outside gene matches: 5. The sample belongs to a study of blood T cell repertoires in COVID-19. Across the study: Donors in the United States, Italy and Spain gave samples during acute or convalescent COVID-19.

Per the study methods: Scientists estimated how many nucleated cells there were by amplifying reference gene primers. Using immunoSEQ multiplex PCR, the repertoire was profiled, and TCRdb retains in-frame clones only, with some absent. D and trimming come from the DNA, and the V and J calls and clone size come from that table. There are tens of thousands of clones in the sample; approximately 80% occur only once, and 20% lies in the top ten. Sequences were obtained from peripheral blood. The rearrangement joins TRBV6-4 to TRBJ1-4; TRBD1 agrees at 9 bases. This sequence originates from a human donor with active or convalescent COVID-19. The donor label of this sample is uncertain. The CDR3 is CASNRDRANEKLFF. The CDR3 DNA reads TGTGCCAGCAACCGGGACAGGGCGAATGAAAAACTGTTTTTT.